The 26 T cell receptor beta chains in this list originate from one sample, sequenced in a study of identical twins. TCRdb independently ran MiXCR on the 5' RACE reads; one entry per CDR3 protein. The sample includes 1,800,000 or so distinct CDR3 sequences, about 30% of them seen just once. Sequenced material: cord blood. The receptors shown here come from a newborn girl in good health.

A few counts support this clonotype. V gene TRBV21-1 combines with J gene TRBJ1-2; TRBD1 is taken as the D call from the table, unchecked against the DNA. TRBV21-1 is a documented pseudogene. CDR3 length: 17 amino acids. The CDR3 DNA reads TGTGCCAGCAGCAAAGCATTCCGGGACAGGGTTTACTATGGCTACACCTTC. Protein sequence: CASSKAFRDRVYYGYTF.

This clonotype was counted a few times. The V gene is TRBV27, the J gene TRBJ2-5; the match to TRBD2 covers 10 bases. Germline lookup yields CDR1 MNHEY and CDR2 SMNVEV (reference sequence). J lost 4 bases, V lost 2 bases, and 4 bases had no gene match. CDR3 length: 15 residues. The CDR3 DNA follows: TGTGCCAGCAGTTTAGCAGCGGGGGGGCCAGAGACCCAGTACTTC. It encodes CASSLAAGGPETQYF.

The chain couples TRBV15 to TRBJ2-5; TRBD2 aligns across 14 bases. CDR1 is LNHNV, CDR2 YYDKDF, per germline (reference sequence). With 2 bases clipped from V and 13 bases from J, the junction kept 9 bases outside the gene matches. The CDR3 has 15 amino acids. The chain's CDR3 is CATSRPGLAGAPRYF. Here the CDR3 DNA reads TGTGCCACCAGCAGACCGGGACTAGCGGGAGCTCCACGGTACTTC.

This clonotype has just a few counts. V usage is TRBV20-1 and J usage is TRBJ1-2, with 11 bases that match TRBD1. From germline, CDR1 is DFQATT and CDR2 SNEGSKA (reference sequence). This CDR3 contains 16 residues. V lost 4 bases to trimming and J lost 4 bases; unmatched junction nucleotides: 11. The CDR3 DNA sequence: TGCAGTGCTACTGGGACAGGGGGTGTCTGGAGCTATGGCTACACCTTC. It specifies CSATGTGGVWSYGYTF.

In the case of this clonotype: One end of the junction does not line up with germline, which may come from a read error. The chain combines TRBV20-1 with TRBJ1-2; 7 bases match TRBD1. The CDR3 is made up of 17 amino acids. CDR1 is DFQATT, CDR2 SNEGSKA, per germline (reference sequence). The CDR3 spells CSTRVRTDREKSYGYTF. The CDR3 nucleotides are TGCAGTACTAGAGTCAGGACCGACAGGGAAAAGAGCTATGGCTACACCTTC.

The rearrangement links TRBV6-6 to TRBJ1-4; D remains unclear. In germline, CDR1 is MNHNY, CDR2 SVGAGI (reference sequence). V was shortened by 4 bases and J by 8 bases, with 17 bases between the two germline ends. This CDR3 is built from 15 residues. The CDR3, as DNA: TGTGCCAGCAGTTTGACCTATAGCCCCTTCGAAAAACTGTTTTTT. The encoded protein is CASSLTYSPFEKLFF.

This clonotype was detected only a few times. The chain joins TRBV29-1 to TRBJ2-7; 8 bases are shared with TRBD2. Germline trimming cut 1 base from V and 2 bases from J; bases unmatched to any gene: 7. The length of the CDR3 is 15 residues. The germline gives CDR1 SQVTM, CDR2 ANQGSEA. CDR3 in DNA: TGCAGCGTTGAAGCCAACCGAGCGGGGGCCTACGAGCAGTACTTC. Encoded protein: CSVEANRAGAYEQYF.

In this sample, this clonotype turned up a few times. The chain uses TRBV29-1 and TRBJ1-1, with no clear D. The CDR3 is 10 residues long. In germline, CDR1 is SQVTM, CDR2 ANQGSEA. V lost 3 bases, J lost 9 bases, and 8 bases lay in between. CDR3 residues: CSVETHQAFF. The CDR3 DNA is TGCAGCGTTGAGACACATCAAGCTTTCTTT.

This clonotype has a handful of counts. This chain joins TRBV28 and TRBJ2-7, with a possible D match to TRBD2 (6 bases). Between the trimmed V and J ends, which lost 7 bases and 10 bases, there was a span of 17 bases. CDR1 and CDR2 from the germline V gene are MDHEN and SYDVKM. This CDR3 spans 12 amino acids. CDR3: CASTQRGLSQYF. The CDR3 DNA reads TGTGCCAGCACCCAAAGGGGACTGAGCCAGTACTTC.

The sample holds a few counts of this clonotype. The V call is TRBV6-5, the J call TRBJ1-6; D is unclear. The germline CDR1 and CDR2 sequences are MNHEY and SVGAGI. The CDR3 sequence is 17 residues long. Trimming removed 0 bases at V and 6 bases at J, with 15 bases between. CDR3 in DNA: TGTGCCAGCAGTTACTCGCTACGCGATCACTCTAATTCACCCCTCCACTTT. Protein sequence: CASSYSLRDHSNSPLHF.

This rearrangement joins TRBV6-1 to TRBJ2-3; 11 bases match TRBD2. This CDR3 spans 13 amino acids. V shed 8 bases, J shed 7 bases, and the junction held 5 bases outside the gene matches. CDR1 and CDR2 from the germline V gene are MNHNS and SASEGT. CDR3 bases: TGTGCCAGCGGAACTAGCGGGAGCAATACGCAGTATTTT. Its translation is CASGTSGSNTQYF.

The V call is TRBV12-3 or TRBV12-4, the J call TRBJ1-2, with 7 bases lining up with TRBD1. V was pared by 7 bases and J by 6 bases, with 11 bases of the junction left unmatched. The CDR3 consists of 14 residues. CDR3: CASTRQGQIDGYTF. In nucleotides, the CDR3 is TGTGCCAGCACCAGACAGGGACAGATAGATGGCTACACCTTC.

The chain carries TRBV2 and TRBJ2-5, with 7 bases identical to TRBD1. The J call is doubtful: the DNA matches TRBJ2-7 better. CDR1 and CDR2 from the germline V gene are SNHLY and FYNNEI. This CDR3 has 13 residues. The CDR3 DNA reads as TGTGCCAGCTCCGGGACAGAGAGCTACGAGCAGTACTTC. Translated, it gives CASSGTESYEQYF.

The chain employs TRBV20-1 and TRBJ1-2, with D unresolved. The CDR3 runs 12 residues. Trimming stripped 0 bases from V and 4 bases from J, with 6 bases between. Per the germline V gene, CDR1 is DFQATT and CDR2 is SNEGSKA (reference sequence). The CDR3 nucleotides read TGCAGTGCTAGAGAGAAGTCCTATGGCTACACCTTC. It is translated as CSAREKSYGYTF.

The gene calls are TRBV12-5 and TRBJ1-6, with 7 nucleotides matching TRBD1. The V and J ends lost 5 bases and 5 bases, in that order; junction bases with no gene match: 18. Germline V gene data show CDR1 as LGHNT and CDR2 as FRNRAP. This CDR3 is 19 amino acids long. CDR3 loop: CASGPMGHRGYRDNSPLHF. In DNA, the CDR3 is TGTGCTAGTGGTCCCATGGGTCACAGGGGCTACCGAGATAATTCACCCCTCCACTTT.

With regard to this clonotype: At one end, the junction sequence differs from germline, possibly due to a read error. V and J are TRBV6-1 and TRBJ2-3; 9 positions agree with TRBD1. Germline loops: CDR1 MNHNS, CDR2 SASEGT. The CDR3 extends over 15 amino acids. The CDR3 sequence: CAGSERDRGTDTQYF. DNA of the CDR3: TGTGCCGGCAGTGAAAGGGACAGGGGCACAGATACGCAGTATTTT.

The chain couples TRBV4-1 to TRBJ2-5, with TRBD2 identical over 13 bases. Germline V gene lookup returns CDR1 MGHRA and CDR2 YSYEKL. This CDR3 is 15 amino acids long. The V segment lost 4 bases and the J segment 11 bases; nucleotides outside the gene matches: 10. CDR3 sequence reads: CASSPLGLAGDEQYF. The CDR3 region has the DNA TGCGCCAGCAGCCCACTTGGACTAGCGGGGGATGAGCAGTACTTC.

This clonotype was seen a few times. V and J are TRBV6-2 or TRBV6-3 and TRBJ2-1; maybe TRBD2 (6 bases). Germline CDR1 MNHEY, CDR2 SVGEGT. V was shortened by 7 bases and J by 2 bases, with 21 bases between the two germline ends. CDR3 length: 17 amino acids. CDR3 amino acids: CASISGRDSFPYNEQFF. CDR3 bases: TGTGCCAGCATTTCGGGCAGGGACTCTTTCCCCTACAATGAGCAGTTCTTC.

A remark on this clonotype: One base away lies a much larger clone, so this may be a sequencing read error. DNA of the CDR3: TGTGCCAGCAGCGTTAGAGTTTCTGGGGCCAACGTCCTGACTTTC. Protein sequence: CASSVRVSGANVLTF. The rearrangement links TRBV7-8 to TRBJ2-6; D not resolved. The CDR3 totals 15 residues. Trimming shortened V by 5 bases and J by 1 base, and 9 bases separated the two germline ends. Germline CDR1 SGHVS, CDR2 FQNEAQ.

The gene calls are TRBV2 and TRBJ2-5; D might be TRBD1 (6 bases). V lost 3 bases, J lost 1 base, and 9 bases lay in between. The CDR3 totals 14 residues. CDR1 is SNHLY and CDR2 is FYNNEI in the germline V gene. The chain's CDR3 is CASSEYRAQETQYF. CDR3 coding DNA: TGTGCCAGCAGTGAGTACAGGGCCCAAGAGACCCAGTACTTC.

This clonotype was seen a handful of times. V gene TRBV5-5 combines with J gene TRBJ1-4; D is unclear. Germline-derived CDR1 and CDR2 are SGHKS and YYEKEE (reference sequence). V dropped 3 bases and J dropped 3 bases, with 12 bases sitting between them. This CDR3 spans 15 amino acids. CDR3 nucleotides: TGTGCCAGCAGCTGGAGGGCAGGTGCTAATGAAAAACTGTTTTTT. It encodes CASSWRAGANEKLFF.

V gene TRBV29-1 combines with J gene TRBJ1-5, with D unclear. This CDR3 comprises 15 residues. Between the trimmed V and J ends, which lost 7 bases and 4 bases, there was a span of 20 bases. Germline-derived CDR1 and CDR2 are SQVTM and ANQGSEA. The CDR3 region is CSARMAGHGNQPQHF. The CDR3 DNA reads TGCAGCGCCCGGATGGCAGGTCATGGTAATCAGCCCCAGCATTTT.

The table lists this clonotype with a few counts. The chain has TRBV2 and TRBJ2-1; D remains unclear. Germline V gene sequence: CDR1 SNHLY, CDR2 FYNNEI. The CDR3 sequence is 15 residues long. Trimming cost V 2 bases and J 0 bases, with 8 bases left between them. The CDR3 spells CASSEMGSSYNEQFF. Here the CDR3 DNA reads TGTGCCAGCAGTGAAATGGGAAGCTCCTACAATGAGCAGTTCTTC.

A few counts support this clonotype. The chain's CDR3 is CASSLLLERGKRDSYEQYF. In DNA, the CDR3 is TGTGCCAGCAGCTTACTCCTCGAGCGAGGGAAGAGGGACTCCTACGAGCAGTACTTC. V is TRBV7-2 and J is TRBJ2-7, with TRBD2 as a possible D gene (5 bases). CDR1 is SGHTA and CDR2 is FQGNSA in the germline V gene. Trimming cost V 2 bases and J 0 bases, with 23 bases left between them. The CDR3 consists of 19 residues.

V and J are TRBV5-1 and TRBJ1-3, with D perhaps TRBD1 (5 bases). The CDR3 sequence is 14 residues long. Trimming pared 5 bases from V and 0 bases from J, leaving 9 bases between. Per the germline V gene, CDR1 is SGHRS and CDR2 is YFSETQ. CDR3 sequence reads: CASRSGHSGNTIYF. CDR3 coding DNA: TGCGCCAGCAGGTCGGGGCACTCTGGAAACACCATATATTTT.

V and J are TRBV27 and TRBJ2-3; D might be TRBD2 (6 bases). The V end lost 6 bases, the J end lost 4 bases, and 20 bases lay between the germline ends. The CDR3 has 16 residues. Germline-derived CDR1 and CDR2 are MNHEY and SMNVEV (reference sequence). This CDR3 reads CASSPLTSIWPDTQYF. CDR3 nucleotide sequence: TGTGCCAGCAGCCCTCTGACTAGTATTTGGCCAGATACGCAGTATTTT.